These T cell receptor beta chains were read from a single sample in a study of cytomegalovirus exposure and HLA in healthy donors. The protocol was immunoSEQ multiplex PCR, while the TCRdb copy is restricted to in-frame clones and leaves out a portion. The repertoire holds about 62,000 clones, 70% to 75% seen once, with 5% to 7% in the top ten. Source material: PBMCs. These receptors were collected from a woman in her 30s in good health and CMV-seronegative. CDR3s include the opening cysteine and the closing phenylalanine or tryptophan. The D gene is left open where the match is weak. Size values are once, few and many counts, or a class for expanded clones, and some rows have none.

abundance	v_gene	d_gene	j_gene	CDR3aa	CDR3nt
.	TRBV6-5	.	TRBJ1-2	CASSYGSQVNGYTF	TGTGCCAGCAGTTACGGATCACAGGTTAACGGCTACACCTTC
.	TRBV27	.	TRBJ2-6	CASSFGGSGANVLTF	TGTGCCAGCAGTTTTGGAGGGTCTGGGGCCAACGTCCTGACTTTC
.	TRBV25-1	.	TRBJ1-1	CASSRRTANTEAFF	TGTGCCAGCAGTCGACGGACAGCGAACACTGAAGCTTTCTTT
.	TRBV14	.	TRBJ1-1	CASSQVATGAGYTEAFF	TGTGCCAGCAGCCAAGTAGCGACAGGAGCAGGGTACACTGAAGCTTTCTTT
.	TRBV4-1	.	TRBJ2-1	CASTGYGGKGEQFF	TGCGCCAGCACCGGCTACGGAGGGAAAGGTGAGCAGTTCTTC
few	TRBV29-1	.	TRBJ1-1	CSVGMQRTIEAFF	TGCAGCGTTGGCATGCAGCGGACTATAGAGGCTTTCTTT
few	TRBV7-8	TRBD1	TRBJ1-5	CASSPRITGVVQNQPQHF	TGTGCCAGCAGCCCCCGGATCACAGGGGTTGTTCAGAATCAGCCCCAGCATTTT
.	TRBV15	TRBD1	TRBJ1-1	CATSRSGQGETEAFF	TGTGCCACCAGCAGAAGCGGACAGGGGGAAACTGAAGCTTTCTTT
.	TRBV27	TRBD2	TRBJ2-3	CASSSSGATSTDTQYF	TGTGCCAGCAGCAGTAGCGGGGCGACATCCACAGATACGCAGTATTTT
.	TRBV6-5	.	TRBJ1-1	CASSYSEGTEAFF	TGTGCCAGCAGTTACTCGGAGGGTACTGAAGCTTTCTTT
.	TRBV28	.	TRBJ2-2	CASSLRTPGGELFF	TGTGCCAGCAGTTTGAGAACGCCCGGCGGGGAGCTGTTTTTT
once	TRBV6-5	.	TRBJ1-1	CASSYGARYTEAFF	TGTGCCAGCAGTTATGGGGCCCGGTACACTGAAGCTTTCTTT
few	TRBV4-3	.	TRBJ2-5	CASSQFQGNQETQYF	TGCGCCAGCAGCCAATTCCAGGGAAATCAAGAGACCCAGTACTTC
few	TRBV4-2	TRBD1	TRBJ1-4	CASSPLGQGDEKLFF	TGTGCCAGCAGCCCCCTGGGACAGGGGGATGAAAAACTGTTTTTT
.	TRBV5-8	.	TRBJ2-3	CASSSDSASTDTQYF	TGTGCCAGCAGCTCCGACAGCGCTAGCACAGATACGCAGTATTTT
.	TRBV19	.	TRBJ2-1	CASSIDLGLKHNEQFF	TGTGCCAGTAGTATAGATCTAGGACTGAAACACAATGAGCAGTTCTTC
.	TRBV19	TRBD2	TRBJ2-2	CASSRAGTSGFTGELFF	TGTGCCAGTAGTCGGGCCGGGACTAGCGGATTCACCGGGGAGCTGTTTTTT
.	TRBV5-6	.	TRBJ2-7	CASSFVRAYEQYF	TGTGCCAGCAGCTTTGTACGGGCCTACGAGCAGTACTTC
once	TRBV7-3	TRBD1	TRBJ2-2	CASSSRQGGGELFF	TGTGCCAGCAGCTCACGACAGGGCGGCGGGGAGCTGTTTTTT
.	TRBV7-9	TRBD1	TRBJ2-1	CASSPTGVGEQFF	TGTGCCAGCAGCCCAACAGGGGTCGGCGAGCAGTTCTTC
few	TRBV6-5	TRBD1	TRBJ2-5	CASSPRGLGETQYF	TGTGCCAGCAGTCCCAGGGGGCTCGGGGAGACCCAGTACTTC
once	TRBV18	TRBD1	TRBJ1-5	CASSRTGEYQPQHF	TGTGCCAGCTCACGGACAGGAGAGTATCAGCCCCAGCATTTT
.	TRBV15	TRBD1	TRBJ2-5	CATSRGQGARETQYF	TGTGCCACCAGCAGAGGACAGGGGGCGCGGGAGACCCAGTACTTC
.	TRBV6-5	.	TRBJ2-6	CASSYSRSSGANVLTF	TGTGCCAGCAGTTACTCTCGGAGCTCTGGGGCCAACGTCCTGACTTTC
.	TRBV15	.	TRBJ1-4	CATSRDRDEKLFF	TGTGCCACCAGCAGAGACAGGGATGAAAAACTGTTTTTT
.	TRBV7-8	TRBD1	TRBJ1-4	CATKQGVGSTSNEKLFF	TGTGCCACCAAACAGGGGGTGGGATCAACTTCTAATGAAAAACTGTTTTTT